A selection of T cell receptor beta chains follows, all from one sample in a study of blood T cell repertoires in COVID-19. Measured with immunoSEQ multiplex PCR; TCRdb has only the in-frame clones, and not every one. Among some 48,000 clones listed, approximately 78% were seen once. The sample was PBMCs or T cells enriched from blood (not recorded which). The receptors shown here come from a woman aged 50 to 65 with acute COVID-19. Both conserved end residues are part of each CDR3. D genes are given only for firm matches. Size is stated for part of the rows, as once, few or many counts, or as a class when the clone is expanded.

few	TRBV5-1	TRBJ2-1	TRBD2	CASSVEGLAGPGDEQFF	TGCGCCAGCAGCGTAGAGGGACTAGCGGGGCCCGGGGATGAGCAGTTCTTC
NA	TRBV6-1	TRBJ1-1	NA	CASSEPGEGTEAFF	TGTGCCAGCAGTGAACCAGGGGAAGGCACTGAAGCTTTCTTT
NA	TRBV10-2	TRBJ2-2	NA	CASSDGDQGTGELFF	TGCGCCAGCAGTGATGGGGACCAGGGGACCGGGGAGCTGTTTTTT
NA	TRBV5-5	TRBJ1-6	TRBD1	CASSLVTGVNSPLHF	TGTGCCAGCAGCTTGGTAACAGGGGTCAATTCACCCCTCCACTTT
NA	TRBV6-5	TRBJ2-5	TRBD2	CASRASSGGQETQYF	TGTGCCAGCAGAGCCTCTAGCGGGGGACAAGAGACCCAGTACTTC
once	TRBV18	TRBJ1-1	TRBD1	CASSPRQGAVEAFF	TGTGCCAGCTCACCACGACAGGGGGCTGTTGAAGCTTTCTTT
NA	TRBV14	TRBJ2-5	NA	CASSQDRGSGTQYF	TGTGCCAGCAGCCAAGATCGAGGTTCGGGGACCCAGTACTTC
NA	TRBV30	TRBJ1-5	TRBD1	CAWRPTGQGGGNQPQHF	TGTGCCTGGAGACCAACGGGACAGGGAGGGGGCAATCAGCCCCAGCATTTT
few	TRBV7-9	TRBJ1-1	NA	CASSLQLNTEAFF	TGTGCCAGCAGCTTACAGTTGAACACTGAAGCTTTCTTT
NA	TRBV19	TRBJ2-7	NA	CASSMGGAGYEQYF	TGTGCCAGTAGTATGGGGGGGGCCGGCTACGAGCAGTACTTC
NA	TRBV3-1/TRBV3-2	TRBJ2-7	NA	CASSHPERYEQYF	TGTGCCAGCAGCCACCCCGAGCGGTACGAGCAGTACTTC
NA	TRBV3-1/TRBV3-2	TRBJ2-7	TRBD2	CASSQGLAGEQYF	TGTGCCAGCAGCCAAGGACTAGCTGGGGAGCAGTACTTC
NA	TRBV11-2	TRBJ2-3	TRBD2	CASSLVAGGADTQYF	TGTGCCAGCAGCTTAGTAGCGGGGGGGGCAGATACGCAGTATTTT
NA	TRBV6-5	TRBJ1-4	NA	CASSPFSATNEKLFF	TGTGCCAGCAGCCCCTTTTCGGCAACTAATGAAAAACTGTTTTTT
NA	TRBV5-1	TRBJ2-5	TRBD2	CASSSGTSGGARETQYF	TGCGCCAGCAGCTCGGGGACTAGCGGGGGGGCCAGGGAGACCCAGTACTTC
few	TRBV12-2	TRBJ1-2	NA	CASPGTGEYGYTF	TGTGCAAGCCCCGGGACAGGGGAATATGGCTACACCTTC
once	TRBV27	TRBJ1-4	TRBD1	CASRTGGLKLFF	TGTGCCAGCCGGACAGGGGGCTTAAAACTGTTTTTT
NA	TRBV27	TRBJ2-2	NA	CASSPGQQTGELFF	TGTGCCAGCAGTCCAGGACAGCAAACCGGGGAGCTGTTTTTT
NA	TRBV6-1	TRBJ1-5	NA	CASVATGLGNQPQHF	TGTGCCAGCGTCGCTACAGGGTTAGGCAATCAGCCCCAGCATTTT
NA	TRBV19	TRBJ2-7	TRBD1	CASSKTGGAYEQYF	TGTGCCAGTAGCAAGACAGGGGGGGCCTACGAGCAGTACTTC
once	TRBV28	TRBJ2-7	TRBD2	CASSLLAGAPYEQYF	TGTGCCAGCAGTCTTCTAGCGGGGGCCCCCTACGAGCAGTACTTC
once	TRBV10-1	TRBJ1-1	NA	CASSGRTGEAFF	TGCGCCAGCAGTGGTAGAACGGGTGAAGCTTTCTTT
NA	TRBV5-4	TRBJ1-2	NA	CASSLRQLNYGYTF	TGTGCCAGCAGCTTGCGACAATTAAACTATGGCTACACCTTC
NA	TRBV15	TRBJ2-5	NA	CATSRDEGGTQYF	TGTGCCACCAGCAGAGATGAGGGAGGAACCCAGTACTTC
NA	TRBV6-1	TRBJ1-2	NA	CASSEQGPGGYTF	TGTGCCAGCAGTGAGCAGGGGCCGGGCGGCTACACCTTC
NA	TRBV2	TRBJ1-6	TRBD1	CAGRQGSSPLHF	TGTGCCGGAAGACAGGGAAGTTCACCCCTCCACTTT
few	TRBV6-5	TRBJ2-1	TRBD1	CASSPDRGKEQFF	TGTGCCAGCAGCCCCGACAGGGGGAAAGAGCAGTTCTTC
NA	TRBV5-1	TRBJ1-1	TRBD1	CASSLSTGDGTEAFF	TGCGCCAGCAGCTTGTCTACAGGGGATGGTACTGAAGCTTTCTTT
NA	TRBV2	TRBJ1-1	NA	CASSETEWTEAFF	TGTGCCAGCAGTGAAACGGAGTGGACTGAAGCTTTCTTT
NA	TRBV9	TRBJ1-3	NA	CASSVEGSPSGNTIYF	TGTGCCAGCAGCGTAGAAGGGAGTCCCTCTGGAAACACCATATATTTT
NA	TRBV2	TRBJ2-3	TRBD1	CASSEGARGRPDTQYF	TGTGCCAGCAGCGAGGGGGCCAGGGGGCGCCCAGATACGCAGTATTTT
NA	TRBV30	TRBJ1-2	NA	CAWSQQRGYTF	TGTGCCTGGAGTCAACAGCGGGGCTACACCTTC